What follows are 29 T cell receptor beta chains derived from one specimen sequenced in a study of response to subunit inactivated influenza vaccine. TCRdb reanalysed the RT-PCR reads using MiXCR and keeps one entry per CDR3 protein. The sample lists more than 700,000 distinct CDR3 sequences, around 21% occurring once. The starting material was PBMCs from blood, obtained more than 4 days after vaccination. All receptors come from a man in his forties or fifties who received an inactivated influenza vaccine.

This chain uses TRBV18 with TRBJ1-5, with D hard to call. The germline gives CDR1 KGHSH, CDR2 LQKENI. This CDR3 comprises 14 residues. Trimming stripped 3 bases from V and 0 bases from J, with 6 bases between. The CDR3 region is CASSPTDSNQPQHF. For the CDR3, the DNA is TGTGCCAGCTCACCGACCGATAGCAATCAGCCCCAGCATTTT.

This clonotype was seen a few times. This rearrangement joins TRBV28 to TRBJ2-5, with TRBD2 matching over 7 bases. Germline lookup yields CDR1 MDHEN and CDR2 SYDVKM. CDR3 size: 14 residues. V dropped 3 bases and J dropped 1; count of bases not matched to a gene: 2. The CDR3 loop reads CASSFGRSQETQYF. The CDR3 DNA is TGTGCCAGCAGTTTCGGGAGGAGCCAAGAGACCCAGTACTTC. The variable domain in full, completed from reference TRBV28 and TRBJ2-5, reads DVKVTQSSRYLVKRTGEKVFLECVQDMDHENMFWYRQDPGLGLRLIYFSYDVKMKEKGDIPEGYSVSREKKERFSLILESASTNQTSMYLCASSFGRSQETQYFGPGTRLLVL.

This clonotype was observed a handful of times. The chain employs TRBV12-3 or TRBV12-4 and TRBJ1-5, with TRBD1 identical over 9 bases. V lost 4 bases, J lost 7 bases, and 5 bases stayed unmatched. CDR3 size: 14 residues. CDR3 in DNA: TGTGCCAGCAGTTCCGGGACAGGGAAACAGCCCCAGCATTTT. This encodes CASSSGTGKQPQHF.

This clonotype was seen a handful of times. The V gene is TRBV29-1, the J gene TRBJ2-7; the match to TRBD2 covers 11 bases. CDR1 is SQVTM, CDR2 ANQGSEA, per germline. After removal of 5 bases from V and 7 bases from J, the junction contained 7 bases not matched to a gene. There are 13 residues in the CDR3. The CDR3 loop is CSVRVAGGPEQYF. CDR3 in DNA: TGCAGCGTTCGCGTAGCGGGAGGGCCTGAGCAGTACTTC.

This chain joins TRBV20-1 and TRBJ2-2, with D perhaps matching TRBD1 or TRBD2 (6 bases each). The germline V gene has CDR1 DFQATT and CDR2 SNEGSKA (reference sequence). The ends were cut back, 1 base at V and 7 bases at J, with 13 bases in the middle. This CDR3 is built from 14 residues. The DNA of the CDR3 is TGCAGTGCTAGAGCCGGGGGCGCGCTCGGGGAGCTGTTTTTT. Encoded protein: CSARAGGALGELFF.

In its sample, this clonotype was seen many times. This rearrangement joins TRBV5-1 to TRBJ2-7; tentatively, D is TRBD1 (6 bases). The V end was cut by 0 bases, the J end by 2 bases, with 9 bases between. The CDR3 sequence is 14 residues long. Germline CDR1 and CDR2: SGHRS and YFSETQ. The DNA for the CDR3 is TGCGCCAGCAGCTTGGGCCGGACAGCCTACGAGCAGTACTTC. Translated: CASSLGRTAYEQYF.

In its sample, this clonotype was seen a few times. The CDR3 coding sequence is TGTGCCAGCAGCTATTCAGGGGGCGCGGAGACCCAGTACTTC. It encodes CASSYSGGAETQYF. This chain joins TRBV7-2 and TRBJ2-5; 8 bases fit TRBD1. This CDR3 has 14 amino acids. Trimming at V came to 4 bases and at J to 5 bases, leaving 6 bases not matched to a gene. Germline loops: CDR1 SGHTA, CDR2 FQGNSA.

This clonotype was detected a few times. This chain connects TRBV18 to TRBJ2-3; D may be TRBD1 (6 bases). CDR1 is KGHSH, CDR2 LQKENI, per germline. This CDR3 has 14 amino acids. V lost 3 bases and J lost 5, with 12 bases in between. CDR3 DNA sequence: TGTGCCAGCTCACCCTCAACAGGGCAAGATACGCAGTATTTT. It encodes CASSPSTGQDTQYF.

The table lists this clonotype with a few counts. The rearrangement joins TRBV6-1 to TRBJ2-3, with a weak D call TRBD2 (5 bases). The CDR3 runs 13 residues. The V end lost 5 bases, the J end lost 10 bases, and 16 bases lay between the germline ends. Germline loops: CDR1 MNHNS, CDR2 SASEGT. The CDR3, as DNA: TGTGCCAGCAGTACCTCCTCAGGAGGTCCGCAGTATTTT. Translation gives CASSTSSGGPQYF.

The chain links TRBV6-1 to TRBJ2-7, with TRBD1 identical over 10 bases. Trimming took 7 bases from V and 5 from J; bases not matched to a gene: 14. Germline CDR1 and CDR2: MNHNS and SASEGT. CDR3 length: 16 amino acids. This CDR3 is CASMNGGGQGSDEQYF. CDR3 bases: TGTGCCAGCATGAATGGAGGGGGACAGGGGAGCGACGAGCAGTACTTC.

The CDR3 region has the DNA TGTGCCAGCAGATTTTATTCCGGGACAGGGAACTACAATGAGCAGTTCTTC. It yields the protein CASRFYSGTGNYNEQFF. The chain carries TRBV5-6 and TRBJ2-1; 9 bases map to TRBD1. The CDR3 extends over 17 amino acids. Trimming took 5 bases from V and 3 from J; bases not matched to a gene: 12. Per the germline V gene, CDR1 is SGHDT and CDR2 is YYEEEE.

This clonotype was observed many times. The rearrangement links TRBV10-3 to TRBJ2-1; the match to TRBD2 covers 10 bases. Trimming at V came to 6 bases and at J to 0 bases, leaving 2 bases not matched to a gene. This CDR3 comprises 15 residues. CDR1 is ENHRY, CDR2 SYGVKD, per germline. The CDR3 nucleotides read TGTGCCATCAGAGCTAGCGGGGGCTCCTACAATGAGCAGTTCTTC. Translating gives CAIRASGGSYNEQFF.

This clonotype has more than one count but fewer than ten. The chain is built from TRBV7-9 and TRBJ2-1; D remains ambiguous. This CDR3 has 12 residues. The V gene lost 5 bases and the J gene lost 7 bases, with 9 bases spanning the gap. CDR1 and CDR2 from the germline V gene are SEHNR and FQNEAQ (reference sequence). CDR3 bases: TGTGCCAGCAGCAAATGGCCGAATGAGCAGTTCTTC. Translating it yields CASSKWPNEQFF. The full variable domain, with the rest looked up from reference TRBV7-9 and TRBJ2-1, is DTGVSQNPRHKITKRGQNVTFRCDPISEHNRLYWYRQTLGQGPEFLTYFQNEAQLEKSRLLSDRFSAERPKGSFSTLEIQRTEQGDSAMYLCASSKWPNEQFFGPGTRLTVL.

In its sample, this clonotype was seen a few times. V gene TRBV5-6 combines with J gene TRBJ2-1, with TRBD1 matching 9 bases. The CDR3 spans 16 residues. Germline CDR1 is SGHDT and CDR2 is YYEEEE. The junction had 13 bases not matched to a gene; V was cut back by 4 bases and J by 8 bases. The CDR3, as DNA: TGTGCCAGCAGCATACCGGGACAGGGTCCGTGGGATGAGCAGTTCTTC. Its protein is CASSIPGQGPWDEQFF.

The chain combines TRBV28 with TRBJ2-3, with D hard to call. Between the trimmed V and J ends, which lost 2 bases and 2 bases, there was a span of 11 bases. Germline loops: CDR1 MDHEN, CDR2 SYDVKM. This CDR3 region has 15 residues. The CDR3 region is CASSLLGSLTDTQYF. For the CDR3, the DNA is TGTGCCAGCAGTTTACTAGGTTCACTCACAGATACGCAGTATTTT. The full variable domain, completed using reference TRBV28 and TRBJ2-3, is DVKVTQSSRYLVKRTGEKVFLECVQDMDHENMFWYRQDPGLGLRLIYFSYDVKMKEKGDIPEGYSVSREKKERFSLILESASTNQTSMYLCASSLLGSLTDTQYFGPGTRLTVL.

This clonotype occurred many times. The J gene is TRBJ2-7, the V gene TRBV20-1; the match to TRBD1 covers 7 bases. Germline V lookup: CDR1 DFQATT, CDR2 SNEGSKA (reference sequence). V shed 2 bases, J shed 2 bases, and the junction held 9 bases outside the gene matches. This CDR3 is 15 amino acids long. The CDR3 reads CSARPSTGSAYEQYF. DNA of the CDR3: TGCAGTGCTAGACCCTCGACAGGGAGTGCCTACGAGCAGTACTTC.

The CDR3 region is CASSLGTGVRLAGNEETQYF. The CDR3 nucleotides read TGCGCCAGCAGCTTGGGGACAGGGGTTCGACTAGCGGGAAACGAAGAGACCCAGTACTTC. The chain carries TRBV5-1 and TRBJ2-5, with TRBD2 identical over 11 bases. The CDR3 length is 20 residues. With V trimmed by 0 bases and J by 3 bases, 16 bases remained unmatched. CDR1 and CDR2 from the germline V gene are SGHRS and YFSETQ.

This clonotype was recorded many times. The chain has TRBV28 and TRBJ2-1; no clear D. Trimming cost V 6 bases and J 5 bases, with 14 bases left between them. CDR3 size: 14 residues. In germline, CDR1 is MDHEN, CDR2 SYDVKM. In DNA form, the CDR3 reads TGTGCCAGCAGGGTGGAGTACGGCCACAATGAGCAGTTCTTC. This sequence encodes CASRVEYGHNEQFF.

J is TRBJ2-1 and V is TRBV5-1, with TRBD1 matching over 7 bases. Trimming cost V 2 bases and J 6 bases; bases outside gene matches: 5. This CDR3 comprises 14 residues. Germline CDR1 and CDR2: SGHRS and YFSETQ. CDR3 nucleotides: TGCGCCAGCAGCTTAAGACAGGGCGGCAATGAGCAGTTCTTC. Amino acid sequence: CASSLRQGGNEQFF.

The sample holds a few counts of this clonotype. This chain uses TRBV7-2 with TRBJ2-1; 12 bases line up with TRBD2. The germline V gene encodes CDR1 SGHTA and CDR2 FQGNSA. The CDR3 contains 15 residues. The junction had 9 bases not matched to a gene; V was cut back by 6 bases and J by 9 bases. The CDR3 DNA reads as TGTGCCAGCAGGACTAGCGGGGGTTGGTCGGGTGAGCAGTTCTTC. Protein product: CASRTSGGWSGEQFF.

CDR3 amino acids: CSVLTGNSNQPQHF. The CDR3 coding sequence is TGCAGCGTCCTGACAGGGAATAGCAATCAGCCCCAGCATTTT. This sequence joins TRBV29-1 and TRBJ1-5; 7 nucleotides align to TRBD1. This CDR3 is 14 amino acids long. J lost 0 bases, V lost 6 bases, and 5 bases had no gene match. Germline V gives CDR1 SQVTM, CDR2 ANQGSEA.

This clonotype has a handful of counts. The chain couples TRBV10-2 to TRBJ2-1, with D possibly being TRBD2 (6 bases). The CDR3 spans 15 residues. Germline-derived CDR1 and CDR2 are WSHSY and SAAADI. V was trimmed by 5 bases and J by 10 bases, leaving 21 bases between them. CDR3 in DNA: TGCGCCAGCAGTACCTCCCCGGGGGTTTTCACCGAGCAGTTCTTC. It specifies CASSTSPGVFTEQFF.

The V and J genes are TRBV6-2 or TRBV6-3 and TRBJ2-1; D is ambiguous. From germline, CDR1 is MNHEY and CDR2 SVGEGT. The length of the CDR3 is 16 residues. Trimming removed 0 bases from V and 8 bases from J, with 17 bases in between. The CDR3 sequence is CASSYSLAVGSHEQFF. The CDR3 DNA reads as TGTGCCAGCAGTTACTCTTTAGCAGTAGGATCCCATGAGCAGTTCTTC.

This clonotype appeared a few times. The chain uses TRBV6-1 and TRBJ2-5; TRBD2 matches 7 bases. Trimming took 6 bases from V and 4 from J; bases not matched to a gene: 17. The CDR3 sequence is 17 residues long. CDR1 is MNHNS and CDR2 is SASEGT in the germline V gene. In DNA form, the CDR3 reads TGTGCCAGCAGCCTCGGGCCTGGGACTACCATATTAGAGACCCAGTACTTC. It yields the protein CASSLGPGTTILETQYF.

The chain combines TRBV7-3 with TRBJ2-2, with a weak D call TRBD1 (5 bases). The CDR3 length is 15 residues. Germline values: CDR1 SGHTA, CDR2 FQGTGA. Between the trimmed V and J ends, which lost 5 bases and 5 bases, there was a span of 15 bases. The CDR3 bases are TGTGCCAGCAGCCTATCCACGGACATTACCGGGGAGCTGTTTTTT. Encoded protein: CASSLSTDITGELFF. The full variable domain, with the rest looked up from reference TRBV7-3 and TRBJ2-2, is GAGVSQTPSNKVTEKGKYVELRCDPISGHTALYWYRQSLGQGPEFLIYFQGTGAADDSGLPNDRFFAVRPEGSVSTLKIQRTERGDSAVYLCASSLSTDITGELFFGEGSRLTVL.

This clonotype was counted only a few times. This chain uses TRBV12-3 or TRBV12-4 with TRBJ2-5; perhaps D is TRBD1 or TRBD2 (5 bases each). The CDR3 has 12 residues. V shed 6 bases and J shed 7 bases, with 12 bases lying between them. The CDR3 loop is CASSLPGRTQYF. CDR3 coding DNA: TGTGCCAGCAGCCTCCCGGGACGGACCCAGTACTTC.

The chain has TRBV5-6 and TRBJ2-3; TRBD1 aligns across 12 bases. Germline lookup yields CDR1 SGHDT and CDR2 YYEEEE. This CDR3 has 20 amino acids. V was pared by 5 bases and J by 0 bases, with 16 bases of the junction left unmatched. CDR3 residues: CASSYEGQGASPASTDTQYF. DNA for the CDR3: TGTGCCAGCAGTTACGAGGGACAGGGGGCCTCCCCGGCTAGCACAGATACGCAGTATTTT.

The V call is TRBV30, the J call TRBJ1-3; maybe TRBD1 (5 bases). The CDR3 consists of 15 residues. Per germline, CDR1 GTSNPN and CDR2 SVGIG (reference sequence). Trimming stripped 2 bases from V and 5 bases from J, with 16 bases between. The CDR3 DNA sequence: TGTGCCTGGAGTACGGGACGGGTCTTGCGAAACACCATATATTTT. Its protein product is CAWSTGRVLRNTIYF.

Remarks on this clonotype: Being one base from a much bigger clone, this may be a read error. The chain combines TRBV25-1 with TRBJ2-3; unclear D gene. CDR1 and CDR2 (germline): MGHDK, SYGVNS. This CDR3 contains 12 residues. The CDR3 DNA reads as TGTACCAGCAGACATACATCTGATACGCAGTATTTT. The encoded protein is CTSRHTSDTQYF.